A single T cell receptor beta chain is shown here with its context. Its antigen is unidentified. Sequencing of cultured CD4+ T cell DNA used the Oncomine TCR Beta short-read assay. Cultured CD4+ T cells yielded the extracted genomic DNA. Using its own MiXCR run on the PCR reads, TCRdb lists one record per CDR3 protein. Of around 19,000 distinct CDR3 sequences listed, approximately 59% are singletons. Treatment in this sample: roughly 10-day PBMC culture with coronavirus spike peptide pools or control peptides (ViraFEST assay). Cells received half-medium changes with fresh IL-2 medium on days 3 and 7. The CDR3 is 18 amino acids. This sample is drawn from a study of vaccination and CD4 T cells after COVID-19. General study points: Convalescent patients' clones that were vaccine-specific were spike mono-reactive in 304 of 307 cases. SARS-CoV-2-reactive clonotypes showed a nonsignificant median rise from about 20 to 38.

The rearrangement joins TRBV21-1 to TRBJ1-5. TRBV21-1 is shown as a pseudogene. The source of this sequence is a human donor who had recovered from COVID-19. Sequencing used CD4+ T cells from blood, cultured in vitro, obtained after SARS-CoV-2 vaccination. The CDR3 spells CASSNAPPRRDSNQPQHF. The CDR3 DNA is TGTGCCAGCAGCAATGCCCCACCTAGGAGGGATAGCAATCAGCCCCAGCATTTT.